A selection of T cell receptor beta chains follows, all from one sample in a study of T cell responses to AZD1222 COVID-19 vaccine. Data came from immunoSEQ multiplex PCR; TCRdb stores just in-frame clones and leaves some out. The data contain roughly 99,000 clones, 92% of them seen just once; the ten biggest clones take up more than 8%. This specimen consisted of peripheral blood, obtained 28 days after the second AZD1222 dose. These TCRs come from an adult who received the AZD1222 COVID-19 vaccine. CDR3s include the opening cysteine and the closing phenylalanine or tryptophan. A D gene is named only where the DNA matches it firmly. Clone size appears in some rows only: once, few, many, or a class for an expanded clone.

>TRBJ1-4|TRBV4-1|NA|TRBD1
TGCGCCAGCAGCCAAGATGACAGGGGATCACTGTTTTTT
CASSQDDRGSLFF
>TRBJ1-5|TRBV30|NA|NA
TGTGCCTGGAGTGTACTATCTTTAGAGGGGTTAAGGCAGCCCCAGCATTTT
CAWSVLSLEGLRQPQHF
>TRBJ1-4|TRBV9|NA|NA
TGTGCCAGCAGCGCCTCGACAGGAGTCGAAAAACTGTTTTTT
CASSASTGVEKLFF
>TRBJ2-5|TRBV7-9|few|TRBD1
TGTGCCAGCAGCTTCGGGGACAGGGTGGCGGAGACCCAGTACTTC
CASSFGDRVAETQYF
>TRBJ2-1|TRBV5-6|NA|NA
TGTGCCAGCAGTCATAAGACAGGGAGGTTAAATGAGCAGTTCTTC
CASSHKTGRLNEQFF
>TRBJ2-5|TRBV7-8|NA|NA
TGTGCCAGCAGCCCACAAGAGACCCAGTACTTC
CASSPQETQYF
>TRBJ1-2|TRBV4-2|NA|NA
TGTGCCAGCAGCCTCGTGACGGAGGCTGGCTACACCTTC
CASSLVTEAGYTF
>TRBJ1-4|TRBV6-5|once|NA
TGTGCCAGCACAGGGTCAACTAATGAAAAACTGTTTTTT
CASTGSTNEKLFF
>TRBJ1-1|TRBV5-6|NA|NA
TGTGCCAGCAGCTTGGTAGTCCGAGACAGGCCGAACACTGAAGCTTTCTTT
CASSLVVRDRPNTEAFF
>TRBJ2-5|TRBV10-2|NA|TRBD1
TGCGCCAGCAGTGAAGTTTACAGGGGGCGGCAGACCCAGTACTTC
CASSEVYRGRQTQYF
>TRBJ1-6|TRBV27|NA|NA
TGTGCCAGCAGTGCCGAACAGGGCCGCAATTCACCCCTCCACTTT
CASSAEQGRNSPLHF
>TRBJ1-6|TRBV7-6|few|NA
TGTGCCAGCAGCTTACTGTTGCCGGGGGAAATGACAGCAAGAAATTCACCCCTCCACTTT
CASSLLLPGEMTARNSPLHF
>TRBJ2-3|TRBV5-1|few|TRBD1
TGCGCCAGCGTCCGGGACAGGGGGATAGATACGCAGTATTTT
CASVRDRGIDTQYF
>TRBJ2-1|TRBV28|NA|NA
TGTGCCAGCAGTTTGGCGGGGATCTCCTCCTACAATGAGCAGTTCTTC
CASSLAGISSYNEQFF
>TRBJ2-7|TRBV9|NA|TRBD1
TGTGCCAGCAGCGTAGATGGGACAGGGACCTACGAGCAGTACTTC
CASSVDGTGTYEQYF
>TRBJ1-1|TRBV19|once|NA
TGTGCCAGTAATTCGGGGGGTTCGACCCGCGTCGGAGCTTTCTTT
CASNSGGSTRVGAFF
>TRBJ1-5|TRBV3-1/TRBV3-2|NA|NA
TGTGCCAGCAGCCCAAGGGGACATCAGCCCCAGCATTTT
CASSPRGHQPQHF
>TRBJ2-7|TRBV10-3|few|NA
TGTGCCACCGGGGCAGGGGCCCGCTCCTACGAGCAGTACTTC
CATGAGARSYEQYF
>TRBJ2-1|TRBV19|once|NA
TGTGCCAGTAGTATTTTCCGGGGGAGCTCCTACAATGAGCAGTTCTTC
CASSIFRGSSYNEQFF
>TRBJ1-1|TRBV9|NA|TRBD1
TGTGCCAGCAGCGAGCAGACAGGGGTGGGTACTGAAGCTTTCTTT
CASSEQTGVGTEAFF
>TRBJ1-1|TRBV28|NA|NA
TGTGCCAGCAACGTACAAAAGGGCTCTGAAGCTTTCTTT
CASNVQKGSEAFF
>TRBJ1-5|TRBV6-5|few|NA
TGTGCCAGCAGTTACTCTGGGGGGAGCAATCAGCCCCAGCATTTT
CASSYSGGSNQPQHF
>TRBJ2-7|TRBV18|NA|NA
TGTGCCAGCTCACCACCTATCAGGGGCCCCATTGTGCAGTACTTC
CASSPPIRGPIVQYF
>TRBJ2-1|TRBV5-5|once|TRBD1
TGTGCCAGCAGCGAAGGGACAGCCCTCTCCTACAATGAGCAGTTCTTC
CASSEGTALSYNEQFF
>TRBJ2-7|TRBV18|NA|TRBD1
TGTGCCAGCTCACCACAGGGGACAGGGAGCACCTACGAGCAGTACTTC
CASSPQGTGSTYEQYF
>TRBJ1-1|TRBV29-1|NA|NA
TGCAGCGTAGGAGACAGGCTGACCACTGAAGCTTTCTTT
CSVGDRLTTEAFF
>TRBJ2-7|TRBV11-1|NA|NA
TGTGCCAGCAGCCCCCCCAGAGGCGAGCAGTACTTC
CASSPPRGEQYF
>TRBJ1-1|TRBV4-1|NA|NA
TGCGCCAGCAGCCAACTTGGCGGGGTAACCACTGAAGCTTTCTTT
CASSQLGGVTTEAFF
>TRBJ2-7|TRBV23-1|NA|TRBD2
TGCGCCAGCAGTCAATCGCGGGGGACCAATGATGGCGAGCAGTACTTC
CASSQSRGTNDGEQYF
>TRBJ2-3|TRBV15|NA|NA
TGTGCCACCAGCAATCTTCTCTCGGGCCCGGTGGGAGATACGCAGTATTTT
CATSNLLSGPVGDTQYF
>TRBJ1-4|TRBV4-1|once|NA
TGCGCCAGCAGCCCCAACTCTGCTGCGGAAAAACTGTTTTTT
CASSPNSAAEKLFF
>TRBJ2-1|TRBV30|NA|NA
TGTGCCTGGACCAACCCCGGGACGACCTACAATGAGCAGTTCTTC
CAWTNPGTTYNEQFF
>TRBJ1-1|TRBV14|NA|TRBD1
TGTGCCAGCAGCCCCGAGAGGGGGCAGGTTACTGAAGCTTTCTTT
CASSPERGQVTEAFF
>TRBJ2-2|TRBV4-1|NA|TRBD2
TGCGCCAGCAGCCAGCCGGGACTAGCTACCGGGGAGCTGTTTTTT
CASSQPGLATGELFF
>TRBJ2-1|TRBV24-1|NA|NA
TGTGCCACCAGCGCACCCCCTGGCGGACAGGTGACACTAGCGCGGAATGAGCAGTTCTTC
CATSAPPGGQVTLARNEQFF
>TRBJ2-1|TRBV2|once|TRBD2
TGTGCCACATCGATGTACGGGGGGACCTACAATGAGCAGTTCTTC
CATSMYGGTYNEQFF
>TRBJ2-6|TRBV30|NA|NA
TGTGCCTGGTGGCCAGAGCGTTATAACAAACGGGCCAACGTCCTGACTTTC
CAWWPERYNKRANVLTF
>TRBJ2-5|TRBV9|NA|NA
TGTGCCAGCAGCGTAGAACAAGAGACCCAGTACTTC
CASSVEQETQYF
>TRBJ2-1|TRBV7-8|NA|TRBD2
TGTGCCAGCAGCTTTCTAGCGGCACACTCTGCTAAAAATGAGCAGTTCTTC
CASSFLAAHSAKNEQFF
>TRBJ2-7|TRBV10-3|NA|NA
TGTGCCATCAGGTGGGGGAATCATTACGAGCAGTACTTC
CAIRWGNHYEQYF
>TRBJ2-7|TRBV5-4|once|NA
TGTGCCAGCAGCTTTGGCATCTCCTACGAGCAGTACTTC
CASSFGISYEQYF
>TRBJ2-1|TRBV4-1|NA|TRBD1
TGCGCCAGCAGCCAAGGACAGGGGCCCGCGGGCCTCGGTGAGCAGTTCTTC
CASSQGQGPAGLGEQFF
>TRBJ2-3|TRBV5-6|NA|NA
TGTGCCAGCAGCTCCCGGAGGTTCAGCACAGATACGCAGTATTTT
CASSSRRFSTDTQYF
>TRBJ1-1|TRBV6-5|NA|NA
TGTGCCAGCACCGGACGGAGGAACACTGAAGCTTTCTTT
CASTGRRNTEAFF
>TRBJ2-5|TRBV27|NA|TRBD1
TGTGCCAGTGGGGAAATAGGGACAGGGCGAGAGACCCAGTACTTC
CASGEIGTGRETQYF
>TRBJ1-3|TRBV29-1|NA|NA
TGCAGCGCTATGACAGGACCCTCTGGAAACACCATATATTTT
CSAMTGPSGNTIYF